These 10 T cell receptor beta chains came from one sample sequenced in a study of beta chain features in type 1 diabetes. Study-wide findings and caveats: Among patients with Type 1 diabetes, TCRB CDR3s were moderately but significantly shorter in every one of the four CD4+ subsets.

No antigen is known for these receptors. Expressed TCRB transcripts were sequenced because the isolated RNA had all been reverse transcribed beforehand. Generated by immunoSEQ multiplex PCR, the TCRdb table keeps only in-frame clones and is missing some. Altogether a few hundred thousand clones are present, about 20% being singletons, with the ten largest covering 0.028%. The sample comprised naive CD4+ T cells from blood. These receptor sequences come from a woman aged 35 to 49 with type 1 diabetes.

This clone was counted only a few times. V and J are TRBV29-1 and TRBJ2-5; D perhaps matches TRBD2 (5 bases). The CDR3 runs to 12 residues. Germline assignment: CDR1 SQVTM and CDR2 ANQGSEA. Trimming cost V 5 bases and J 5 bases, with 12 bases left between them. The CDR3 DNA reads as TGCAGCGTTCAGAGGGCGGCGGAGACCCAGTACTTC. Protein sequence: CSVQRAAETQYF. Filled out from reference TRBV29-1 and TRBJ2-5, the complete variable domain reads SAVISQKPSRDICQRGTSLTIQCQVDSQVTMMFWYRQQPGQSLTLIATANQGSEATYESGFVIDKFPISRPNLTFSTLTVSNMSPEDSSIYLCSVQRAAETQYFGPGTRLLVL.

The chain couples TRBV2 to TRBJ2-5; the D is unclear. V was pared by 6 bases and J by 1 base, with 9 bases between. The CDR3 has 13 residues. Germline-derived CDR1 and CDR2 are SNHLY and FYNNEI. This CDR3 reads CASRENTQETQYF. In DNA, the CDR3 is TGTGCCAGCAGGGAAAACACCCAAGAGACCCAGTACTTC. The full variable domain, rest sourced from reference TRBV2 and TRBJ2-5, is EPEVTQTPSHQVTQMGQEVILRCVPISNHLYFYWYRQILGQKVEFLVSFYNNEISEKSEIFDDQFSVERPDGSNFTLKIRSTKLEDSAMYFCASRENTQETQYFGPGTRLLVL.

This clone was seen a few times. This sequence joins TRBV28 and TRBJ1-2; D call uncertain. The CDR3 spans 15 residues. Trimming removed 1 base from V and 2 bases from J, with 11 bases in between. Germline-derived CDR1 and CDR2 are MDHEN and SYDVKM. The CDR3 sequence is CASSLSPGGNYGYTF. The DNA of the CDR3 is TGTGCCAGCAGTTTATCCCCCGGCGGAAACTATGGCTACACCTTC.

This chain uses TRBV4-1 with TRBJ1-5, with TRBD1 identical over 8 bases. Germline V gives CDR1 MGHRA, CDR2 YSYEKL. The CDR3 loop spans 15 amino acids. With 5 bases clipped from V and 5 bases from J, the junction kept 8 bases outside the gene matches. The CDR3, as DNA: TGCGCCAGCAGCATCCGAACAGGGGGGGATCAGCCCCAGCATTTT. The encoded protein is CASSIRTGGDQPQHF.

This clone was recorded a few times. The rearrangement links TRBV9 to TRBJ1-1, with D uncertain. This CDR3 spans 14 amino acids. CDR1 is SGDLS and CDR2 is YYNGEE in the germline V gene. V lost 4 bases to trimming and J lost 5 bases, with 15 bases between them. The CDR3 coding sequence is TGTGCCAGCAGCCTCCTTGACGCGGGGACTGAAGCTTTCTTT. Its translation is CASSLLDAGTEAFF.

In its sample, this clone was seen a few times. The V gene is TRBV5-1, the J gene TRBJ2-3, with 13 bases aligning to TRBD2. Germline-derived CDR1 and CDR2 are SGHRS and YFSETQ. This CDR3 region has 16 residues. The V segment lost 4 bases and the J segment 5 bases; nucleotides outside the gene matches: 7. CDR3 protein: CASSLTSGGAGDTQYF. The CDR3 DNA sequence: TGCGCCAGCAGCCTCACTAGCGGGGGGGCCGGAGATACGCAGTATTTT.

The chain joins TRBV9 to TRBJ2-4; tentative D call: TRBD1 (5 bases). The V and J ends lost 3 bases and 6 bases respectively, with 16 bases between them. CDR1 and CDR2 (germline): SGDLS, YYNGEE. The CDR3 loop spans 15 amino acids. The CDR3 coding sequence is TGTGCCAGCAGCGCGCCGTCAGGGTCGATAAACATTCAGTACTTC. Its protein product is CASSAPSGSINIQYF.

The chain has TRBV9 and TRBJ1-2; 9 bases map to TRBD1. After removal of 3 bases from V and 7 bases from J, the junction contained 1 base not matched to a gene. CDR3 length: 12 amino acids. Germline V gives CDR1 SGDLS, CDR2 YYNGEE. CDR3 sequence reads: CASSATGGGYTF. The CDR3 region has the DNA TGTGCCAGCAGCGCGACAGGGGGTGGCTACACCTTC.

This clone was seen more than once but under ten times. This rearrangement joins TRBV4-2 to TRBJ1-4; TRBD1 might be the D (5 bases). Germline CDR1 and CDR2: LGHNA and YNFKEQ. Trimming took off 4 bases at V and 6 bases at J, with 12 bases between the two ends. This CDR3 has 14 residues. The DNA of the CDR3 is TGTGCCAGCAGCCCACAGGTCCTTTATGAAAAACTGTTTTTT. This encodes CASSPQVLYEKLFF.

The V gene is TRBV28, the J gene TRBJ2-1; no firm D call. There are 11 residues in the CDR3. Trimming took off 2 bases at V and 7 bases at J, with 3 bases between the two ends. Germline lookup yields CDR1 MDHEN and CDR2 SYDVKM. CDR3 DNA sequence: TGTGCCAGCAGTTTACAAAATGAGCAGTTCTTC. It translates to CASSLQNEQFF.